This T cell receptor (beta chain) was observed in a study of OX40 agonist ivuxolimab in advanced cancers. General study points: At doses 0.1 to 3.0 mg/kg, CD4+ and CD8+ clones expanded. Partial responders receiving 0.1-3.0 mg/kg showed among the lowest clonal expansion.

Only in-frame clones appear in the TCRdb table, and some are missing; sequencing was by immunoSEQ multiplex PCR. The sample holds about 80,000 clones, under 90% seen once. Germline V gene data show CDR1 as MNHEY and CDR2 as SMNVEV (reference sequence). The CDR3 contains 18 residues. The J segment lost 0 bases and the V segment lost 2 bases, leaving 11 bases of the junction unmatched. With respect to this clone: Antigen specificity is unknown.

This TCR was recovered from an adult with an advanced solid tumor such as melanoma, head and neck, liver or kidney cancer. The sequences come from CD4+ or CD8+ T cells sorted from blood, collected in a trial of the OX40 agonist ivuxolimab. This chain joins TRBV27 and TRBJ2-3; TRBD2 matches at 7 bases. The CDR3: CASSLKGLGGGSTDTQYF. The CDR3, as DNA: TGTGCCAGCAGTTTAAAAGGGTTGGGGGGGGGTAGCACAGATACGCAGTATTTT.